The TCR beta chain described here comes from a study of T-cell memory formation after mild COVID-19. Germline assignment: CDR1 MNHEY and CDR2 SVGAGI. V shed 4 bases, J shed 2 bases, and the junction held 8 bases outside the gene matches. The length of the CDR3 is 16 residues. This clonotype appeared a few times. TCRdb fed the 5' RACE reads into MiXCR, producing one record per CDR3 protein. Here the sample spans tens of thousands of distinct CDR3 sequences, about 14% being singletons. The V and J genes are TRBV6-5 and TRBJ2-5; TRBD2 matches at 9 bases. The source of this sequence is a man between 18 and 35 years old who had mild COVID-19 (a few samples of this study predate the infection). Cell type and time point are not known. Sequenced material: PBMCs or a T cell subset sorted from them (not recorded which). CDR3 protein: CASSSLAGVVQETQYF. The CDR3 DNA reads as TGTGCCAGCAGTTCGTTAGCGGGGGTCGTACAAGAGACCCAGTACTTC.